The 9 T cell receptor beta chains below all came from one sample that was sequenced in a study of blood T cells in healthy people across ages. Then a second PCR, running about 6 to 12 cycles, was carried out with a sample-barcoded 5' primer and a J-beta primer mix. MiXCR, run by TCRdb on the 5' RACE reads, gives a single entry per CDR3 protein. The sample includes about 1.4 million distinct CDR3 sequences, roughly 64% seen only once; the top ten take over 6.5%. The sequencing input was blood. The receptors come from a man aged 18 to 35 in good health.

The rearrangement joins TRBV7-9 to TRBJ2-3; TRBD1 matches 9 bases. Germline assignment: CDR1 SEHNR and CDR2 FQNEAQ (reference sequence). The CDR3 has 17 amino acids. V shed 5 bases, J shed 2 bases, and the junction held 11 bases outside the gene matches. This CDR3 reads CASSIPPGQGYTDTQYF. CDR3 coding DNA: TGTGCCAGCAGCATTCCCCCGGGACAGGGCTACACAGATACGCAGTATTTT.

The sample holds a few counts of this clonotype. CDR3 sequence: CATSRDLGDSYEQYF. Here the CDR3 DNA reads TGTGCCACCAGCAGAGATCTAGGGGACAGCTACGAGCAGTACTTC. J is TRBJ2-7 and V is TRBV15; 7 bases are a match to TRBD1. Germline trimming cut 0 bases from V and 3 bases from J; bases unmatched to any gene: 5. This CDR3 region has 15 residues. Germline loops: CDR1 LNHNV, CDR2 YYDKDF (reference sequence).

This CDR3 is CASSQEHWADYGYTF. In nucleotides, the CDR3 is TGCGCCAGCAGCCAAGAACACTGGGCGGACTATGGCTACACCTTC. This chain links TRBV4-3 with TRBJ1-2, with D unresolved. The V end was cut by 0 bases, the J end by 3 bases, with 11 bases between. CDR3 length: 15 amino acids. Germline values: CDR1 LGHNA, CDR2 YSLEER.

The V and J genes are TRBV27 and TRBJ1-1, with a possible D match to TRBD1 (5 bases). Trimming took off 4 bases at V and 1 base at J, with 13 bases between the two ends. Per the germline V gene, CDR1 is MNHEY and CDR2 is SMNVEV (reference sequence). The CDR3 has 15 amino acids. The CDR3 here is CASSSLDSTNTEAFF. The DNA of the CDR3 is TGTGCCAGCAGTTCTTTAGACAGTACGAACACTGAAGCTTTCTTT.

This chain links TRBV5-5 with TRBJ1-4; the D gene is possibly TRBD1 (5 bases). In germline, CDR1 is SGHKS, CDR2 YYEKEE (reference sequence). With 4 bases removed from V and 4 bases from J, the gap between germline ends came to 14 bases. This CDR3 has 15 residues. Here the CDR3 DNA reads TGTGCCAGCAGCCCGCCGACAGAACGTAATGAAAAACTGTTTTTT. It is translated as CASSPPTERNEKLFF.

CDR3 amino acids: CASSPNWDRIYYGYTF. CDR3 nucleotides: TGTGCCAGCAGCCCGAATTGGGACAGGATCTACTATGGCTACACCTTC. This chain links TRBV3-1 with TRBJ1-2; TRBD1 matches 8 bases. V dropped 4 bases and J dropped 3; count of bases not matched to a gene: 10. The CDR3 covers 16 residues. Germline assignment: CDR1 LGHDT and CDR2 YNNKEL (reference sequence).

The gene calls are TRBV20-1 and TRBJ2-7, with D hard to call. Trimming shortened V by 7 bases and J by 0 bases, and 7 bases separated the two germline ends. This CDR3 contains 11 residues. Germline V gene data show CDR1 as DFQATT and CDR2 as SNEGSKA (reference sequence). The CDR3 bases are TGCAGTGTGGGGATCTCCTACGAGCAGTACTTC. It is translated as CSVGISYEQYF.

This clonotype came up a few times. The chain recombines TRBV7-2 with TRBJ2-3, with TRBD2 matching 8 bases. There are 15 residues in the CDR3. The germline gives CDR1 SGHTA, CDR2 FQGNSA. The ends lost 1 base at V and 4 bases at J; junction bases unmatched: 4. The CDR3 sequence is CASSLESREADTQYF. CDR3 nucleotides: TGTGCCAGCAGCTTAGAATCGCGGGAGGCAGATACGCAGTATTTT.

Of note for this clonotype: The germline gene is not matched at one end of the junction; a read error may be the cause. V and J are TRBV7-9 and TRBJ1-4; no clear D gene. This CDR3 region has 14 residues. Germline CDR1 and CDR2: SEHNR and FQNEAQ (reference sequence). CDR3 DNA sequence: TGTGCCAGCAGTTTAGACCCACGGGGTGAAAAACTGTTTTTT. Its translation is CASSLDPRGEKLFF.